This T cell receptor beta chain was retrieved from a study of shared clonotypes between healthy human individuals. This CDR3 is built from 14 residues. V lost 7 bases, J lost 4 bases, and 6 bases stayed unmatched. CDR1 and CDR2 (germline): SNHLY, FYNNEI. Study results and caveats: Sampling included only blood; tissue repertoires likely differ.

Unsorted PBMC replicate PCRs drew on around 300 ng DNA, representing some 32,000 T cell genomes. The protocol was immunoSEQ multiplex PCR, while the TCRdb copy is restricted to in-frame clones and leaves out a portion. The sample records about 490,000 clones, about 79% being singletons. A few counts support this clone. The antigen remains unidentified. Other DNA sequences in the sample encode the same CDR3. The V call is TRBV2, the J call TRBJ1-3; TRBD1 matches at 8 bases. The TCR sequence derives from a woman aged 40 to 50 in good health. Some clones in this sample may be carry-over from other donors' samples. The specimen sequenced was PBMCs. CDR3 DNA: TGTGCCAGCATCCAAGACAGGGGCGGAAACACCATATATTTT. Translation: CASIQDRGGNTIYF.